This T cell receptor (beta chain) was sequenced for a study of cytomegalovirus exposure and HLA in healthy donors. Study information: Some 85 million unique TCRs, all from HLA-typed donors, were included in an early release of the data.

CDR1 is WSHSY, CDR2 SAAADI, per germline. The CDR3 loop spans 14 amino acids. The V end lost 6 bases, the J end lost 5 bases, and 13 bases lay between the germline ends. Primers: 60 Vbeta forward and 13 Jbeta reverse. Only in-frame clones appear in the TCRdb table, and some are missing; sequencing was by immunoSEQ multiplex PCR. The sample records some 130,000 clones, 76% being singletons. This clone was counted a few times. The V gene is TRBV10-2, the J gene TRBJ2-2, with D possibly matching TRBD1 (6 bases). This clonotype was obtained from a man aged 40-50 years in good health and CMV-seronegative. The sample consisted of PBMCs. The DNA of the CDR3 is TGCGCCAGCAGGGAGACAGGATTAACCGGGGAGCTGTTTTTT. The encoded protein is CASRETGLTGELFF.